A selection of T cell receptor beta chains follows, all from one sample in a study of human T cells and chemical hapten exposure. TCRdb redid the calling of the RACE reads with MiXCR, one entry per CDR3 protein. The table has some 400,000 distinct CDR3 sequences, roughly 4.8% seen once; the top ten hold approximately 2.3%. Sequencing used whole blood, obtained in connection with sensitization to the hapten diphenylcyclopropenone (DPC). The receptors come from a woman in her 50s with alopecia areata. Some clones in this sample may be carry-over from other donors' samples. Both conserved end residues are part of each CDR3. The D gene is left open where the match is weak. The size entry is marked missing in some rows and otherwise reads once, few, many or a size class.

CDR3aa: CASSLDGGLAGTDTQYF
CDR3nt: TGTGCCAGCAGCTTGGACGGGGGACTAGCGGGGACAGATACGCAGTATTTT
j_gene: TRBJ2-3
abundance: NA
d_gene: TRBD2
v_gene: TRBV5-5

CDR3aa: CASSPGHLYNEQFF
CDR3nt: TGTGCCAGCAGCCCGGGACACCTTTACAATGAGCAGTTCTTC
j_gene: TRBJ2-1
abundance: many
d_gene: NA
v_gene: TRBV7-8

CDR3aa: CASSLGVSETQYF
CDR3nt: TGCGCCAGCAGCTTGGGGGTTAGCGAGACCCAGTACTTC
j_gene: TRBJ2-5
abundance: NA
d_gene: NA
v_gene: TRBV5-1

CDR3aa: CASTLGVQGAVRDTQYF
CDR3nt: TGTGCCAGCACTCTAGGAGTCCAGGGCGCGGTGAGAGATACGCAGTATTTT
j_gene: TRBJ2-3
abundance: many
d_gene: NA
v_gene: TRBV28

CDR3aa: CASSSRGVSKWEQFF
CDR3nt: TGTGCCAGCAGTTCTCGGGGGGTCTCCAAATGGGAGCAGTTCTTC
j_gene: TRBJ2-1
abundance: NA
d_gene: TRBD2
v_gene: TRBV12-3/TRBV12-4

CDR3aa: CASSQGGLWEYGYTF
CDR3nt: TGTGCCAGCAGCCAAGGGGGGCTCTGGGAGTATGGCTACACCTTC
j_gene: TRBJ1-2
abundance: many
d_gene: NA
v_gene: TRBV4-2

CDR3aa: CAGTGGAGNTEAFF
CDR3nt: TGTGCCGGTACAGGGGGCGCAGGGAACACTGAAGCTTTCTTT
j_gene: TRBJ1-1
abundance: NA
d_gene: TRBD1
v_gene: TRBV7-2

CDR3aa: CASSLALGGRGEQYF
CDR3nt: TGTGCCAGCAGTTTAGCCTTAGGGGGCCGAGGCGAGCAGTACTTC
j_gene: TRBJ2-7
abundance: NA
d_gene: TRBD1
v_gene: TRBV12-3/TRBV12-4

CDR3aa: CASSLGWSGRGGEQFF
CDR3nt: TGTGCCAGCAGTTTAGGATGGAGCGGGAGGGGCGGTGAGCAGTTCTTC
j_gene: TRBJ2-1
abundance: NA
d_gene: TRBD2
v_gene: TRBV27

CDR3aa: CASSSDRTSSQPQHF
CDR3nt: TGTGCCAGCAGTTCCGACAGGACGTCAAGTCAGCCCCAGCATTTT
j_gene: TRBJ1-5
abundance: few
d_gene: NA
v_gene: TRBV7-9

CDR3aa: CASSFGQLNSPLHF
CDR3nt: TGTGCCAGCAGTTTCGGACAGTTGAATTCACCCCTCCACTTT
j_gene: TRBJ1-6
abundance: many
d_gene: NA
v_gene: TRBV12-3/TRBV12-4

CDR3aa: CASSRETGQMSEKLFF
CDR3nt: TGCGCCAGCAGCCGAGAGACAGGGCAGATGAGTGAAAAACTGTTTTTT
j_gene: TRBJ1-4
abundance: many
d_gene: TRBD1
v_gene: TRBV4-3

CDR3aa: CASSLGPADTQYF
CDR3nt: TGTGCCAGCAGCTTAGGTCCAGCGGATACGCAGTATTTT
j_gene: TRBJ2-3
abundance: many
d_gene: NA
v_gene: TRBV7-2

CDR3aa: CASSHGWPALMDTIYF
CDR3nt: TGCGCCAGCAGCCATGGGTGGCCGGCGTTAATGGACACCATATATTTT
j_gene: TRBJ1-3
abundance: few
d_gene: NA
v_gene: TRBV5-1

CDR3aa: CASSFRLVNTEAFF
CDR3nt: TGTGCCAGCAGTTTTCGTTTGGTGAACACTGAAGCTTTCTTT
j_gene: TRBJ1-1
abundance: few
d_gene: NA
v_gene: TRBV6-5

CDR3aa: CSVRTEVGTQYF
CDR3nt: TGCAGCGTCAGGACGGAGGTTGGTACGCAGTATTTT
j_gene: TRBJ2-3
abundance: many
d_gene: NA
v_gene: TRBV29-1

CDR3aa: CASSWGQGGTDTQYF
CDR3nt: TGTGCCAGCAGTTGGGGACAGGGAGGCACAGATACGCAGTATTTT
j_gene: TRBJ2-3
abundance: many
d_gene: TRBD1
v_gene: TRBV6-6

CDR3aa: CASGGGGRPIQYF
CDR3nt: TGTGCCAGCGGTGGGGGCGGGAGGCCCATTCAGTACTTC
j_gene: TRBJ2-4
abundance: few
d_gene: TRBD2
v_gene: TRBV7-2

CDR3aa: CASSSAGGTGNQPQHF
CDR3nt: TGTGCCAGCAGCTCGGCAGGGGGTACGGGCAATCAGCCCCAGCATTTT
j_gene: TRBJ1-5
abundance: many
d_gene: TRBD1
v_gene: TRBV7-2

CDR3aa: CASSLAVRGRVRLYSYEQYF
CDR3nt: TGTGCCAGCAGTTTAGCGGTCCGCGGGAGGGTTCGTTTGTATTCGTACGAGCAGTACTTC
j_gene: TRBJ2-7
abundance: many
d_gene: TRBD2
v_gene: TRBV12-3/TRBV12-4

CDR3aa: CASSLSADYGYTF
CDR3nt: TGCGCCAGCAGCTTGTCGGCAGACTATGGCTACACCTTC
j_gene: TRBJ1-2
abundance: many
d_gene: NA
v_gene: TRBV5-1

CDR3aa: CSVGQGTGELFF
CDR3nt: TGCAGCGTGGGACAGGGGACCGGGGAGCTGTTTTTT
j_gene: TRBJ2-2
abundance: many
d_gene: TRBD1
v_gene: TRBV29-1

CDR3aa: CASAAWNKEKLFF
CDR3nt: TGTGCCAGCGCGGCCTGGAACAAAGAAAAACTGTTTTTT
j_gene: TRBJ1-4
abundance: few
d_gene: NA
v_gene: TRBV6-5

CDR3aa: CASSSPGQGSNEKLFF
CDR3nt: TGTGCCAGCAGCTCTCCGGGACAGGGGTCTAATGAAAAACTGTTTTTT
j_gene: TRBJ1-4
abundance: NA
d_gene: TRBD1
v_gene: TRBV5-6

CDR3aa: CASSLPGQSYEQYF
CDR3nt: TGTGCCAGCAGCCTACCGGGACAGTCCTACGAGCAGTACTTC
j_gene: TRBJ2-7
abundance: many
d_gene: TRBD1
v_gene: TRBV3-1

CDR3aa: CASSFSGLRGQGKAFF
CDR3nt: TGTGCCAGCAGCTTTTCGGGTCTCCGGGGACAGGGGAAAGCTTTCTTT
j_gene: TRBJ1-1
abundance: many
d_gene: TRBD1
v_gene: TRBV11-2

CDR3aa: CSVIGPDGAFF
CDR3nt: TGCAGCGTCATTGGGCCCGACGGAGCTTTCTTT
j_gene: TRBJ1-1
abundance: few
d_gene: NA
v_gene: TRBV29-1

CDR3aa: CASSGDGSNQPQHF
CDR3nt: TGTGCCAGCAGTGGGGACGGAAGCAATCAGCCCCAGCATTTT
j_gene: TRBJ1-5
abundance: NA
d_gene: NA
v_gene: TRBV2

CDR3aa: CATSEVGLAENTGELFF
CDR3nt: TGTGCCACCAGTGAGGTGGGACTAGCGGAAAACACCGGGGAGCTGTTTTTT
j_gene: TRBJ2-2
abundance: few
d_gene: TRBD2
v_gene: TRBV24-1

CDR3aa: CASSRSGGPNYGYTF
CDR3nt: TGTGCCAGCAGCCGATCCGGGGGCCCTAACTATGGCTACACCTTC
j_gene: TRBJ1-2
abundance: many
d_gene: NA
v_gene: TRBV9

CDR3aa: CATSDSRSGRARNEQFF
CDR3nt: TGTGCCACCAGTGATTCCCGTAGCGGGAGGGCTCGGAATGAGCAGTTCTTC
j_gene: TRBJ2-1
abundance: NA
d_gene: TRBD2
v_gene: TRBV24-1

CDR3aa: CASSRKRELADTQYF
CDR3nt: TGTGCCAGCAGTCGAAAGCGGGAATTAGCAGATACGCAGTATTTT
j_gene: TRBJ2-3
abundance: few
d_gene: TRBD2
v_gene: TRBV5-4

CDR3aa: CASLPGPPYEQYF
CDR3nt: TGTGCCAGCCTTCCGGGACCTCCCTACGAGCAGTACTTC
j_gene: TRBJ2-7
abundance: few
d_gene: NA
v_gene: TRBV6-2/TRBV6-3

CDR3aa: CASSLASSDTQYF
CDR3nt: TGTGCCAGCAGTTTAGCTAGCAGCGATACGCAGTATTTT
j_gene: TRBJ2-3
abundance: many
d_gene: NA
v_gene: TRBV27

CDR3aa: CASSQATGTGGGYTF
CDR3nt: TGCGCCAGCAGCCAAGCCACCGGGACAGGGGGTGGCTACACCTTC
j_gene: TRBJ1-2
abundance: many
d_gene: TRBD1
v_gene: TRBV4-3

CDR3aa: CASSLSSDSYEQYF
CDR3nt: TGTGCCAGCAGCTTATCTAGCGACTCCTACGAGCAGTACTTC
j_gene: TRBJ2-7
abundance: many
d_gene: NA
v_gene: TRBV7-2

CDR3aa: CAKARDPYNEQFF
CDR3nt: TGTGCCAAGGCCAGGGACCCCTACAATGAGCAGTTCTTC
j_gene: TRBJ2-1
abundance: many
d_gene: NA
v_gene: TRBV10-3

CDR3aa: CASSPVGRGYNSPLHF
CDR3nt: TGTGCCAGCAGCCCCGTGGGCAGGGGGTATAATTCACCCCTCCACTTT
j_gene: TRBJ1-6
abundance: many
d_gene: TRBD1
v_gene: TRBV7-9

CDR3aa: CSARGTGANEQFF
CDR3nt: TGCAGTGCTAGAGGTACAGGTGCCAATGAGCAGTTCTTC
j_gene: TRBJ2-1
abundance: many
d_gene: NA
v_gene: TRBV20-1

CDR3aa: CASSLGWSGAVTIGNEQFF
CDR3nt: TGTGCCAGCAGTTTAGGGTGGAGTGGGGCGGTGACTATAGGAAATGAGCAGTTCTTC
j_gene: TRBJ2-1
abundance: many
d_gene: NA
v_gene: TRBV27

CDR3aa: CASTTPGQGAYEQYF
CDR3nt: TGTGCCAGCACAACCCCGGGACAGGGGGCGTACGAGCAGTACTTC
j_gene: TRBJ2-7
abundance: NA
d_gene: TRBD1
v_gene: TRBV28

CDR3aa: CASRRWGDSYNEQFF
CDR3nt: TGTGCCAGCCGCCGGTGGGGCGACTCCTACAATGAGCAGTTCTTC
j_gene: TRBJ2-1
abundance: many
d_gene: NA
v_gene: TRBV6-1

CDR3aa: CASSRTGGTDTQYF
CDR3nt: TGTGCCAGCAGTAGGACAGGGGGCACAGATACGCAGTATTTT
j_gene: TRBJ2-3
abundance: many
d_gene: TRBD1
v_gene: TRBV12-3/TRBV12-4

CDR3aa: CASSGGLGGTDTQYF
CDR3nt: TGTGCCAGCAGCGGGGGCCTCGGGGGCACAGATACGCAGTATTTT
j_gene: TRBJ2-3
abundance: many
d_gene: NA
v_gene: TRBV12-3/TRBV12-4

CDR3aa: CASSPHRGSGANVLTF
CDR3nt: TGTGCCAGCAGCCCCCACAGGGGTTCTGGGGCCAACGTCCTGACTTTC
j_gene: TRBJ2-6
abundance: few
d_gene: TRBD1
v_gene: TRBV11-2

CDR3aa: CAITPGQGIMNTEAFF
CDR3nt: TGTGCCATCACCCCGGGACAGGGGATCATGAACACTGAAGCTTTCTTT
j_gene: TRBJ1-1
abundance: NA
d_gene: TRBD1
v_gene: TRBV10-3

CDR3aa: CASSLVPADNYGYTF
CDR3nt: TGTGCCAGCAGCTTAGTCCCGGCCGACAACTATGGCTACACCTTC
j_gene: TRBJ1-2
abundance: NA
d_gene: NA
v_gene: TRBV7-2

CDR3aa: CSARLNTDTQYF
CDR3nt: TGCAGTGCTAGACTAAACACAGATACGCAGTATTTT
j_gene: TRBJ2-3
abundance: few
d_gene: NA
v_gene: TRBV20-1

CDR3aa: CASSYMDTDTQYF
CDR3nt: TGCGCCAGCAGCTACATGGATACAGATACGCAGTATTTT
j_gene: TRBJ2-3
abundance: NA
d_gene: NA
v_gene: TRBV5-1

CDR3aa: CSAGLRGLAGGFGTDTQYF
CDR3nt: TGCAGTGCTGGATTGAGAGGACTAGCGGGGGGCTTTGGCACAGATACGCAGTATTTT
j_gene: TRBJ2-3
abundance: NA
d_gene: TRBD2
v_gene: TRBV20-1

CDR3aa: CASSYFFQYQETQYF
CDR3nt: TGTGCCAGCAGTTACTTTTTTCAGTACCAAGAGACCCAGTACTTC
j_gene: TRBJ2-5
abundance: many
d_gene: NA
v_gene: TRBV6-5

CDR3aa: CASSLGSSGGPTDTQYF
CDR3nt: TGCGCCAGCAGCTTGGGGTCTAGCGGGGGTCCCACAGATACGCAGTATTTT
j_gene: TRBJ2-3
abundance: many
d_gene: TRBD2
v_gene: TRBV5-1

CDR3aa: CASKGGGGEQFF
CDR3nt: TGCGCCAGCAAAGGAGGGGGAGGTGAGCAGTTCTTC
j_gene: TRBJ2-1
abundance: many
d_gene: NA
v_gene: TRBV10-2